The present TCR beta chain was sequenced within a study of shared clonotypes between healthy human individuals. Study-level points and caveats: Generation probability values for non-shared clonotypes were lower than those for clonotypes shared by all four donors.

Notes on this clone: Its antigen is still unknown.

The CDR3 consists of 18 residues. Trimming at V came to 3 bases and at J to 0 bases, leaving 6 bases not matched to a gene. Germline CDR1 is MGHRA and CDR2 is YSYEKL. Genomic DNA of every subset was divided equally among multiple immunoSEQ plates. TCRdb's table, derived via immunoSEQ multiplex PCR, lists solely in-frame clones and lacks some. This sample has approximately 1.1 million clones, with 75% to 85% found just once. The specimen sequenced was memory CD4+ T cells from PBMCs. Documented subset: CD45RA-negative fraction. This rearrangement joins TRBV4-1 to TRBJ2-3; 13 bases match TRBD2. This TCR was sampled from a man in his late teens or twenties in good health. Some clones in this sample may be carry-over from other donors' samples. CDR3: CASSHPPGLAGSTDTQYF. CDR3 nucleotide sequence: TGCGCCAGCAGCCACCCACCGGGACTAGCGGGAAGCACAGATACGCAGTATTTT.